This T cell receptor beta chain was observed in a study of OX40 agonist ivuxolimab in advanced cancers. Study-wide results and limits: Undetermined was the antigen specificity of the expanded peripheral T cells.

Measured with immunoSEQ multiplex PCR; TCRdb has only the in-frame clones, and not every one. The table lists about 71,000 clones, 84% of them singletons, with around 0.44% in the top ten. CDR3 length: 15 residues. V dropped 6 bases and J dropped 7; count of bases not matched to a gene: 9. CDR1 and CDR2 from the germline V gene are SNHLY and FYNNEI. Concerning this clone: What it binds is not known.

Source: CD4+ or CD8+ T cells sorted from blood, taken in a trial of the OX40 agonist ivuxolimab. The chain uses TRBV2 and TRBJ2-1, with 10 bases identical to TRBD2. The clonotype comes from an adult with an advanced solid tumor such as melanoma, head and neck, liver or kidney cancer. CDR3 DNA: TGTGCCAGCAGGGGTGGACTAGCGGTGGGGAATGAGCAGTTCTTC. Protein product: CASRGGLAVGNEQFF. The full variable domain, with the rest looked up from reference TRBV2 and TRBJ2-1, is EPEVTQTPSHQVTQMGQEVILRCVPISNHLYFYWYRQILGQKVEFLVSFYNNEISEKSEIFDDQFSVERPDGSNFTLKIRSTKLEDSAMYFCASRGGLAVGNEQFFGPGTRLTVL.